Each of the 8 T cell receptor beta chains below was sequenced from the same sample in a study of CD8 T cells in Susac syndrome. Reverse transcription of roughly 0.45 to 1 ug RNA was performed with random hexamers. TCRdb fed the immunoSEQ multiplex PCR reads into MiXCR, producing one record per CDR3 protein. The profile shows about 21,000 distinct CDR3 sequences, 85% to 95% of them singletons. Sequenced sample: CD8+ T cells from PBMCs. The origin of the receptors is a human donor in good health.

The J gene is TRBJ2-7, the V gene TRBV6-5, with D uncertain. From germline, CDR1 is MNHEY and CDR2 SVGAGI. The CDR3 totals 13 residues. The germline V and J ends were trimmed by 4 bases and 7 bases, with 14 bases remaining between them. CDR3 DNA sequence: TGTGCCAGCAGTTCCAGAAATTTTGGTGAGCAGTACTTC. Its protein product is CASSSRNFGEQYF.

The chain joins TRBV9 to TRBJ1-1; D is perhaps TRBD1 (5 bases). This CDR3 has 14 amino acids. Germline V gene lookup returns CDR1 SGDLS and CDR2 YYNGEE. The germline V and J ends were trimmed by 0 bases and 1 base, with 7 bases remaining between them. DNA of the CDR3: TGTGCCAGCAGCGTAGAAGGGACGAACACTGAAGCTTTCTTT. As protein: CASSVEGTNTEAFF.

Regarding this clonotype: Its ends do not fully match the called genes, so a read error is possible. The V gene is TRBV4-3, the J gene TRBJ2-6; D is perhaps TRBD1 (5 bases). The length of the CDR3 is 16 residues. CDR1 LGHNA and CDR2 YSLEER come from the germline V gene. The CDR3 reads CASSQETGSGANVLNF. For the CDR3, the DNA is TGCGCCAGCAGCCAAGAAACGGGCTCTGGGGCCAACGTGCTGAATTTC.

The rearrangement joins TRBV9 to TRBJ2-3, with D possibly TRBD2 on 6 matching bases. This CDR3 region has 14 residues. The germline gives CDR1 SGDLS, CDR2 YYNGEE. Trimming shortened V by 1 base and J by 4 bases, and 10 bases separated the two germline ends. CDR3 coding DNA: TGTGCCAGCAGCGTATGGGGGGTCGCAGATACGCAGTATTTT. This translates into CASSVWGVADTQYF.

The chain uses TRBV7-2 and TRBJ2-3; TRBD2 aligns across 9 bases. From germline, CDR1 is SGHTA and CDR2 FQGNSA. V lost 5 bases, J lost 5 bases, and 8 bases stayed unmatched. The CDR3 runs to 15 residues. The CDR3 region is CASSNTGLALDTQYF. As DNA, the CDR3 is TGTGCCAGCAGCAATACGGGACTAGCCCTAGATACGCAGTATTTT.

The chain employs TRBV5-1 and TRBJ2-1, with D maybe TRBD2 (7 bases). The V end lost 0 bases, the J end lost 0 bases, and 10 bases lay between the germline ends. The CDR3 extends over 16 amino acids. CDR1 SGHRS and CDR2 YFSETQ come from the germline V gene. The CDR3 coding sequence is TGCGCCAGCAGCTTGGCGGGGGGCCTCTCCTACAATGAGCAGTTCTTC. Protein product: CASSLAGGLSYNEQFF.

This clonotype was observed a handful of times. The gene calls are TRBV6-5 and TRBJ2-3; perhaps TRBD2 as D (6 bases). The length of the CDR3 is 13 residues. V was pared by 5 bases and J by 6 bases, with 12 bases between. Germline V gene lookup returns CDR1 MNHEY and CDR2 SVGAGI. CDR3 sequence: CASSAGGFDTQYF. DNA for the CDR3: TGTGCCAGCAGTGCCGGAGGGTTTGATACGCAGTATTTT.

The J gene is TRBJ2-7, the V gene TRBV29-1, with 7 positions matching TRBD2. With V trimmed by 0 bases and J by 2 bases, 16 bases remained unmatched. The CDR3 runs 18 residues. Per the germline V gene, CDR1 is SQVTM and CDR2 is ANQGSEA. CDR3: CSVEDLKGSAGETYEQYF. CDR3 in DNA: TGCAGCGTTGAAGATCTAAAAGGGTCGGCGGGGGAAACCTACGAGCAGTACTTC.